The clone carrying this T cell receptor (beta chain) came up a few times. The antigen remains unidentified. The sample belongs to a study of cytomegalovirus exposure and HLA in healthy donors. Study information: Early on, a data release was issued that held some 85 million unique TCRs from HLA-typed donors. Of around 400 genotyped donors, roughly 81% grouped in the Caucasian-associated ancestry cluster.

PCR amplification relied on 60 Vbeta primers (plus 13 Jbeta primers). The table came from immunoSEQ multiplex PCR; TCRdb's copy has only in-frame clones and leaves some out. Among roughly 130,000 clones, approximately 85% were seen once, and the ten largest hold approximately 1.7%. The V end was cut by 0 bases, the J end by 8 bases, with 11 bases between. The CDR3 runs 14 residues. The germline gives CDR1 LGHNA, CDR2 YNFKEQ. Regarding the study as a whole: Excluded were some V segments that proved indistinguishable, including TRBV6-2 and TRBV6-3. A later analysis showed HLA-associated TCR beta chains outstripping equally common others in clonal expansion.

The receptor was derived from a boy aged 5-17 years in good health and CMV-seronegative. The V gene is TRBV4-2, the J gene TRBJ2-4; tentative D call: TRBD1 (6 bases). Sequenced material: PBMCs. In DNA form, the CDR3 reads TGTGCCAGCAGCCAAGATCCAGGGGTGGACATTCAGTACTTC. It is translated as CASSQDPGVDIQYF.